These T cell receptor beta chains were read from a single sample in a study of cytomegalovirus exposure and HLA in healthy donors. Method: immunoSEQ multiplex PCR; TCRdb's copy keeps in-frame clones and lacks some. The repertoire holds 100,000 to 150,000 clones, with more than 60% as singletons. Sequencing was done on a sample of PBMCs. The receptor set was obtained from a man younger than 45 in good health and CMV-seronegative. The CDR3 runs from the conserved cysteine through the conserved F or W. The D gene is left open where the match is weak. Clone size, where shown, is once, few, many, or a class for clones that have expanded.

D: NA; V: TRBV5-1; size: NA; J: TRBJ2-2; CDR3: CASSFTGFLGELFF; DNA: TGCGCCAGCAGCTTTACAGGGTTCCTGGGGGAGCTGTTTTTT
D: NA; V: TRBV27; size: NA; J: TRBJ1-6; CDR3: CASSFRVDRYNSPLHF; DNA: TGTGCCAGCAGTTTTCGGGTGGATCGCTATAATTCACCCCTCCACTTT
D: NA; V: TRBV19; size: NA; J: TRBJ1-1; CDR3: CASIPRGGGRTEAFF; DNA: TGTGCCAGTATCCCCCGCGGGGGGGGTAGGACTGAAGCTTTCTTT
D: TRBD1; V: TRBV14; size: NA; J: TRBJ1-1; CDR3: CASSPYYDRANTEAFF; DNA: TGTGCCAGCAGCCCTTACTATGACAGGGCGAACACTGAAGCTTTCTTT
D: TRBD1; V: TRBV7-8; size: NA; J: TRBJ1-2; CDR3: CASSPGRDRGYGYTF; DNA: TGTGCCAGCAGCCCAGGGAGGGACAGGGGGTATGGCTACACCTTC
D: TRBD1; V: TRBV14; size: NA; J: TRBJ1-3; CDR3: CASSQRRGTASGNTIYF; DNA: TGTGCCAGCAGCCAGCGCCGAGGGACAGCCTCTGGAAACACCATATATTTT
D: TRBD1; V: TRBV19; size: NA; J: TRBJ1-5; CDR3: CASSRGTGVSNQPQHF; DNA: TGTGCCAGTAGTCGAGGGACAGGGGTTAGCAATCAGCCCCAGCATTTT
D: TRBD1; V: TRBV10-3; size: NA; J: TRBJ2-7; CDR3: CAVGDSSYEQYF; DNA: TGTGCCGTCGGGGACAGCTCCTACGAGCAGTACTTC
D: NA; V: TRBV11-2; size: NA; J: TRBJ1-2; CDR3: CASSLEVQGNYGYTF; DNA: TGTGCCAGCAGCTTAGAGGTTCAGGGGAACTATGGCTACACCTTC
D: NA; V: TRBV5-1; size: NA; J: TRBJ2-7; CDR3: CASSSEGLSYEQYF; DNA: TGCGCCAGCAGCTCGGAGGGGCTCTCCTACGAGCAGTACTTC
D: NA; V: TRBV6-5; size: NA; J: TRBJ2-7; CDR3: CASSYLGGSYEQYF; DNA: TGTGCCAGCAGTTACCTTGGGGGGTCCTACGAGCAGTACTTC
D: TRBD1; V: TRBV6-6; size: once; J: TRBJ1-2; CDR3: CASSQTGVLNPAGYTF; DNA: TGTGCCAGCAGTCAGACAGGGGTTCTAAATCCCGCTGGCTACACCTTC
D: TRBD2; V: TRBV5-4; size: NA; J: TRBJ2-2; CDR3: CASSLVLAGGAGELFF; DNA: TGTGCCAGCAGCTTGGTACTAGCGGGAGGGGCCGGGGAGCTGTTTTTT
D: NA; V: TRBV4-3; size: NA; J: TRBJ2-5; CDR3: CASSQEFLGRSRGGETQYF; DNA: TGCGCCAGCAGCCAAGAGTTCTTGGGGAGATCGAGGGGGGGAGAGACCCAGTACTTC
D: TRBD1; V: TRBV6-5; size: few; J: TRBJ1-2; CDR3: CASRRQGADGYTF; DNA: TGTGCCAGCAGGCGACAGGGGGCGGACGGCTACACCTTC
D: TRBD1; V: TRBV13; size: NA; J: TRBJ1-1; CDR3: CASSGRDRPEAFF; DNA: TGTGCCAGCAGCGGCCGGGACAGACCTGAAGCTTTCTTT
D: TRBD1; V: TRBV7-9; size: NA; J: TRBJ2-6; CDR3: CASSFQGASSGANVLTF; DNA: TGTGCCAGCAGCTTCCAGGGGGCATCCTCTGGGGCCAACGTCCTGACTTTC
D: TRBD1; V: TRBV5-1; size: NA; J: TRBJ2-6; CDR3: CASSLSSQGASTGANVLTF; DNA: TGCGCCAGCAGCTTAAGTTCTCAGGGGGCTTCAACCGGGGCCAACGTCCTGACTTTC
D: NA; V: TRBV2; size: NA; J: TRBJ1-5; CDR3: CASSDGNSNQPQHF; DNA: TGTGCCAGCAGTGACGGGAATAGCAATCAGCCCCAGCATTTT
D: TRBD1; V: TRBV18; size: NA; J: TRBJ2-7; CDR3: CASSPLPTGEVEQYF; DNA: TGTGCCAGCTCACCATTACCGACAGGGGAGGTTGAGCAGTACTTC
D: TRBD1; V: TRBV11-2; size: NA; J: TRBJ2-7; CDR3: CASSLGQGAYEQYF; DNA: TGTGCCAGCAGCTTGGGACAGGGGGCCTACGAGCAGTACTTC
D: TRBD1; V: TRBV19; size: few; J: TRBJ2-4; CDR3: CASRTGLLAKNIQYF; DNA: TGTGCCAGTAGGACAGGGCTCCTAGCCAAAAACATTCAGTACTTC
D: NA; V: TRBV9; size: NA; J: TRBJ2-3; CDR3: CASSVVPGITSTDTQYF; DNA: TGTGCCAGCAGCGTAGTCCCGGGGATTACTAGCACAGATACGCAGTATTTT
D: NA; V: TRBV6-5; size: NA; J: TRBJ1-5; CDR3: CASGRDFHNQPQHF; DNA: TGTGCCAGCGGCAGGGATTTCCACAATCAGCCCCAGCATTTT
D: NA; V: TRBV29-1; size: NA; J: TRBJ2-4; CDR3: CSRRAVLRGKNIQYF; DNA: TGCAGTCGTCGCGCGGTCCTACGGGGCAAAAACATTCAGTACTTC
D: TRBD1; V: TRBV19; size: few; J: TRBJ1-6; CDR3: CASSDIFGGTGKSSYNSPLHF; DNA: TGTGCCAGTAGCGATATATTCGGGGGGACAGGGAAGAGCTCCTATAATTCACCCCTCCACTTT
D: TRBD2; V: TRBV11-2; size: NA; J: TRBJ2-1; CDR3: CASTLRNLAGGRNEQFF; DNA: TGTGCCAGCACCCTTAGAAATCTAGCGGGAGGGCGTAATGAGCAGTTCTTC
D: NA; V: TRBV4-2; size: NA; J: TRBJ2-3; CDR3: CASSQGGVRDTQYF; DNA: TGTGCCAGCAGCCAAGGCGGTGTGAGAGATACGCAGTATTTT
D: TRBD1; V: TRBV19; size: NA; J: TRBJ1-2; CDR3: CASSIMTGGFYGYTF; DNA: TGTGCCAGTAGTATTATGACAGGGGGCTTCTATGGCTACACCTTC
D: TRBD1; V: TRBV28; size: NA; J: TRBJ2-5; CDR3: CASRSPRPGQGHF; DNA: TGTGCCAGCAGGTCCCCTCGACCGGGACAGGGGCACTTC
D: TRBD1; V: TRBV10-1; size: few; J: TRBJ2-3; CDR3: CASRHISGGAGTDTQYF; DNA: TGCGCCAGCAGACACATTTCAGGGGGCGCGGGCACAGATACGCAGTATTTT
D: TRBD2; V: TRBV5-8; size: once; J: TRBJ2-5; CDR3: CASSLFRGGFYGETQYF; DNA: TGTGCCAGCAGCTTGTTCCGGGGGGGTTTCTATGGAGAGACCCAGTACTTC
D: TRBD1; V: TRBV6-1; size: once; J: TRBJ1-5; CDR3: CASTRQGDQPQHF; DNA: TGTGCCAGCACTAGACAGGGAGATCAGCCCCAGCATTTT
D: TRBD2; V: TRBV19; size: NA; J: TRBJ2-6; CDR3: CASSIDGGGSGANVLTF; DNA: TGTGCCAGTAGTATAGACGGGGGGGGCTCTGGGGCCAACGTCCTGACTTTC
D: NA; V: TRBV15; size: NA; J: TRBJ2-3; CDR3: CATSTVSLPSTDTQYF; DNA: TGTGCCACCAGCACAGTGTCGTTACCTAGCACAGATACGCAGTATTTT
D: TRBD1; V: TRBV7-8; size: NA; J: TRBJ1-2; CDR3: CASSSGQVGNYGYTF; DNA: TGTGCCAGCAGCTCCGGACAGGTTGGCAACTATGGCTACACCTTC
D: NA; V: TRBV19; size: NA; J: TRBJ1-3; CDR3: CASSVTGSSGNTIYF; DNA: TGTGCCAGTAGTGTCACAGGGTCCTCTGGAAACACCATATATTTT
D: TRBD1; V: TRBV9; size: NA; J: TRBJ2-7; CDR3: CASSAGDRTYEQYF; DNA: TGTGCCAGCAGCGCTGGGGACAGAACCTACGAGCAGTACTTC
D: NA; V: TRBV9; size: NA; J: TRBJ1-1; CDR3: CASSGRGATEAFF; DNA: TGTGCCAGCAGCGGGCGGGGGGCAACTGAAGCTTTCTTT
D: NA; V: TRBV9; size: NA; J: TRBJ2-7; CDR3: CASTGVGTHREQYF; DNA: TGTGCCAGTACGGGGGTGGGGACCCACCGCGAGCAGTACTTC
D: TRBD1; V: TRBV5-5; size: NA; J: TRBJ2-5; CDR3: CASSSRTGAVQETQYF; DNA: TGTGCCAGCAGCTCCCGGACAGGGGCAGTCCAAGAGACCCAGTACTTC
D: TRBD2; V: TRBV15; size: NA; J: TRBJ2-1; CDR3: CATSRRPGLAGILLGNEQFF; DNA: TGTGCCACCAGCAGGCGCCCGGGACTAGCGGGGATTCTCTTAGGGAATGAGCAGTTCTTC
D: TRBD2; V: TRBV30; size: NA; J: TRBJ2-3; CDR3: CAWSDQRGVTDTQYF; DNA: TGTGCCTGGAGTGACCAGCGGGGGGTCACAGATACGCAGTATTTT
D: TRBD1; V: TRBV5-5; size: NA; J: TRBJ1-5; CDR3: CASSPLSPGQFSSNQPQHF; DNA: TGTGCCAGCAGCCCTCTCTCACCGGGACAGTTTTCTAGCAATCAGCCCCAGCATTTT
D: NA; V: TRBV4-2; size: once; J: TRBJ2-3; CDR3: CASSQVASGQKSDTQYF; DNA: TGTGCCAGCAGCCAAGTGGCCAGCGGTCAAAAATCAGATACGCAGTATTTT
D: NA; V: TRBV11-1; size: once; J: TRBJ1-1; CDR3: CASSLVSAGKTEAFF; DNA: TGTGCCAGCAGCTTAGTCTCGGCAGGGAAAACTGAAGCTTTCTTT
D: NA; V: TRBV5-6; size: NA; J: TRBJ2-5; CDR3: CASSSRQIETQYF; DNA: TGTGCCAGCAGCTCGCGACAGATAGAGACCCAGTACTTC
D: TRBD2; V: TRBV6-6; size: NA; J: TRBJ2-1; CDR3: CASSYSKLAAYNEQFF; DNA: TGTGCCAGCAGTTACTCTAAACTAGCGGCCTACAATGAGCAGTTCTTC